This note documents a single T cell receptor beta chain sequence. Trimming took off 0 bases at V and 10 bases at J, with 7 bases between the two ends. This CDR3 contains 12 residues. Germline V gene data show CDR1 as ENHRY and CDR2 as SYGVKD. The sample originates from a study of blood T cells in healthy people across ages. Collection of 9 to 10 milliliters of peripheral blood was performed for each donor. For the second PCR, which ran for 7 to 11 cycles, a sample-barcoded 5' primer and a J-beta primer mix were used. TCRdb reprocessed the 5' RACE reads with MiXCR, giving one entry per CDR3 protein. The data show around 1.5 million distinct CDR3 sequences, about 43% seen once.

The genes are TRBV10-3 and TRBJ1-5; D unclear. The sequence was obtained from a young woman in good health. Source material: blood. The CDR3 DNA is TGTGCCATCAGTGAGTCGATGGAACCCCAGCATTTT. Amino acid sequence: CAISESMEPQHF.